This T cell receptor (beta chain) was sequenced for a study of blood T cell repertoires in COVID-19. Study overall: T cells, B-cell-depleted T cells, or PBMCs supplied cDNA or gDNA.

In the authors' workflow: Reference gene primer amplification gave estimated nucleated cell counts. Produced via immunoSEQ multiplex PCR; TCRdb's table is partial and in-frame only. The V and J calls and the clone size are those of that table, but D and trimming were determined from the DNA. Of roughly 280,000 clones listed, over 85% are singletons. The study drew participants aged roughly 18 to 95 years from about two dozen US areas. V shed 3 bases, J shed 8 bases, and the junction held 9 bases outside the gene matches. The CDR3 has 15 amino acids. Germline CDR1 and CDR2: SGHAT and FQNNGV. Sequenced input: PBMCs or T cells enriched from blood (not recorded which). This chain connects TRBV11-2 to TRBJ2-1; 8 nucleotides align to TRBD1. The receptor was isolated from a woman aged 60-75 years who had recovered from COVID-19. CDR3 nucleotide sequence: TGTGCCAGCAGCTTCAGGGGGCGAGGTGGGGATGAGCAGTTCTTC. It encodes CASSFRGRGGDEQFF.